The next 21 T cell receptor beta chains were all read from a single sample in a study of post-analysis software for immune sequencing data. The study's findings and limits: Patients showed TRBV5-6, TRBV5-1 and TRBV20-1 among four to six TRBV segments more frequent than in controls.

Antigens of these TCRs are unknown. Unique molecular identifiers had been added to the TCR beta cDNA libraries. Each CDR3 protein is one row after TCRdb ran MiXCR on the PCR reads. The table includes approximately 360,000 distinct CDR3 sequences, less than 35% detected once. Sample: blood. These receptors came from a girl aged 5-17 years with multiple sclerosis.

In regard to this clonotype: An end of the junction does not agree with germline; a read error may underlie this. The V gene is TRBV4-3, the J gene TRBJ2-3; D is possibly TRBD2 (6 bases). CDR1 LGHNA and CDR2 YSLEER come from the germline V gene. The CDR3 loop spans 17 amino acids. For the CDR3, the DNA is TGCGTCAGCAGCCAAGATGGGGTAGCGGAGTTCACAGATACGCAGTATTTT. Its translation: CVSSQDGVAEFTDTQYF.

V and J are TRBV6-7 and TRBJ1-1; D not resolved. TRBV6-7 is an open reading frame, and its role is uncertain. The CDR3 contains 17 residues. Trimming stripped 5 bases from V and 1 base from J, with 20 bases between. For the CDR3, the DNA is TGTGCCAGCAGTCGGCAGGAGGCCACCGTACCGAACACTGAAGCTTTCTTT. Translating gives CASSRQEATVPNTEAFF.

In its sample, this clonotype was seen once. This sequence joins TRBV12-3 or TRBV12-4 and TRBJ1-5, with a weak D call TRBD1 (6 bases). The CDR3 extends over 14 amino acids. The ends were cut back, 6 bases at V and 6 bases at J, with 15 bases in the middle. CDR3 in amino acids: CASRNREEGQPQHF. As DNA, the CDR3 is TGTGCCAGCAGGAACAGGGAGGAAGGTCAGCCCCAGCATTTT.

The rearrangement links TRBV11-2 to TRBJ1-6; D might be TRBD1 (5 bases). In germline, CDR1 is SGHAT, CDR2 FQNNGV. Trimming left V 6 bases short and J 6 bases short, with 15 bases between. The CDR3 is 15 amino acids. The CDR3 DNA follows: TGTGCCAGCAGGCTCCTCCGGGACGGTAATTCACCCCTCCACTTT. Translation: CASRLLRDGNSPLHF.

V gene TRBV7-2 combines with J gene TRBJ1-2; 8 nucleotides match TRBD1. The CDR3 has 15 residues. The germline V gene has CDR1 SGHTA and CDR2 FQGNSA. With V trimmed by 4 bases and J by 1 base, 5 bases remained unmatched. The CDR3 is CASSSVQGVNYGYTF. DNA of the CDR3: TGTGCCAGCAGCTCCGTACAGGGGGTTAACTATGGCTACACCTTC.

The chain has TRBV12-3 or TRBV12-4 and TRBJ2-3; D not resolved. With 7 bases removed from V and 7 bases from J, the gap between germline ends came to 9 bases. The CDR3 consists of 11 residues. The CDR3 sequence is CASTRSHTQYF. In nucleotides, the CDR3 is TGTGCCAGCACCCGATCCCATACGCAGTATTTT.

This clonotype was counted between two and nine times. The CDR3, as DNA: TGCGCCAGCAGCCAAATATGGACAGGATCCTACAATGAGCAGTTCTTC. Its protein product is CASSQIWTGSYNEQFF. The V and J genes are TRBV4-1 and TRBJ2-1, with 7 positions matching TRBD1. Trimming cost V 2 bases and J 1 base; bases outside gene matches: 5. Germline CDR1 and CDR2: MGHRA and YSYEKL. The CDR3 is 16 amino acids.

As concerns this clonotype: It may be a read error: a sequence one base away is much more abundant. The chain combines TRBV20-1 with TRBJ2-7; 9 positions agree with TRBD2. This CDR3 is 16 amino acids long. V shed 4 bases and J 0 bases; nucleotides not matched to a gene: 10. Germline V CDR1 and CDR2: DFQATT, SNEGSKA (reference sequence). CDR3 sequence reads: CSANERGVPGSYEQYF. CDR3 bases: TGCAGTGCTAACGAGCGGGGGGTTCCCGGCTCCTACGAGCAGTACTTC.

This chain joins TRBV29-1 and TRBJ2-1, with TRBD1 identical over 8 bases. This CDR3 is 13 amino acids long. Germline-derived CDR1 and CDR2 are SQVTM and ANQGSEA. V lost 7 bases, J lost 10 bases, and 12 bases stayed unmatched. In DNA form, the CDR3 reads TGCAGCGCCTCGGGACAGGTGGGGAGCGAGCAGTTCTTC. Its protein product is CSASGQVGSEQFF.

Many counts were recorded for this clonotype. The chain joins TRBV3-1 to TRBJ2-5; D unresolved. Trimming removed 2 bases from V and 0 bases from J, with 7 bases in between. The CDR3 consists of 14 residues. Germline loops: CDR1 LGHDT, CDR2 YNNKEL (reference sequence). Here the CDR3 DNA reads TGTGCCAGCAGCCAACGGACCAACCAAGAGACCCAGTACTTC. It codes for CASSQRTNQETQYF.

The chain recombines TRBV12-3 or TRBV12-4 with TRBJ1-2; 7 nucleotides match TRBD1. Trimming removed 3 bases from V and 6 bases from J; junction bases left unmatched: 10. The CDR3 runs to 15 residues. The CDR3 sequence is CASSFYSQGWDGYTF. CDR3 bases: TGTGCCAGCAGTTTCTACTCACAGGGGTGGGATGGCTACACCTTC.

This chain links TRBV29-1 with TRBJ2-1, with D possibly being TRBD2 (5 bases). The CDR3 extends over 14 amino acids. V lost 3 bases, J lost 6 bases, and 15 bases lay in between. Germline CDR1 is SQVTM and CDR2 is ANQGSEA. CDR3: CSVEKGSWGNEQFF. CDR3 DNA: TGCAGCGTTGAGAAAGGGAGTTGGGGCAATGAGCAGTTCTTC.

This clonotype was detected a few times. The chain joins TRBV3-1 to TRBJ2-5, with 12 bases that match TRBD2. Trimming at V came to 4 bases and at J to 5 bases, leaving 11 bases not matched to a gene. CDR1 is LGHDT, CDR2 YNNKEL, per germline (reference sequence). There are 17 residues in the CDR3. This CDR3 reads CASSPRTSGALGETQYF. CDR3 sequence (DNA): TGTGCCAGCAGCCCCCGGACTAGCGGGGCTCTGGGGGAGACCCAGTACTTC.

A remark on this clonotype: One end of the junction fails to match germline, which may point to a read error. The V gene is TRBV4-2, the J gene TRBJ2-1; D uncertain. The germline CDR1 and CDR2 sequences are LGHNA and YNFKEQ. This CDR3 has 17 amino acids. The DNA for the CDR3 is TGTGCCGGCAGCCAAGATCTTCTGGTAGCCCCCTACAATGAGCAGTTCTTC. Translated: CAGSQDLLVAPYNEQFF.

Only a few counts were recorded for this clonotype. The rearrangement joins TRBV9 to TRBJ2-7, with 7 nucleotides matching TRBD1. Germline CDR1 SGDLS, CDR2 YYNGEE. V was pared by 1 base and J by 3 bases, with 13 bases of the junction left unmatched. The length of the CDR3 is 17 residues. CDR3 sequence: CASSVNSRGREDYEQYF. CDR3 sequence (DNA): TGTGCCAGCAGCGTAAATTCTAGGGGGCGAGAGGACTACGAGCAGTACTTC.

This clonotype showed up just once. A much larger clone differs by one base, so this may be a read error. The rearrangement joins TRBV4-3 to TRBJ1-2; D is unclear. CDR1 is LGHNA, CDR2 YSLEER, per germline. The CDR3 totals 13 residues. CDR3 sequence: CASNQDGVYGYTF. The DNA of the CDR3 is TGCGCCAGCAACCAAGATGGGGTCTATGGCTACACCTTC.

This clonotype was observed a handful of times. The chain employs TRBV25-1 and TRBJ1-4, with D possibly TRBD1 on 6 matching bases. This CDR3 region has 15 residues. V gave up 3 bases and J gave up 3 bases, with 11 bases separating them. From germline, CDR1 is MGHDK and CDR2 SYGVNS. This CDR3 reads CASSESAGANEKLFF. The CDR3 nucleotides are TGTGCCAGCAGTGAGTCAGCAGGGGCTAATGAAAAACTGTTTTTT.

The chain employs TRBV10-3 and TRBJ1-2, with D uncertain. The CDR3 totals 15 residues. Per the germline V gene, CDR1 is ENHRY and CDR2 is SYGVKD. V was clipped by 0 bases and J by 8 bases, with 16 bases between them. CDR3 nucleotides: TGTGCCATCAGTGAGTCGAGTGGTGTAGAGTTAGGCTACACCTTC. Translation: CAISESSGVELGYTF.

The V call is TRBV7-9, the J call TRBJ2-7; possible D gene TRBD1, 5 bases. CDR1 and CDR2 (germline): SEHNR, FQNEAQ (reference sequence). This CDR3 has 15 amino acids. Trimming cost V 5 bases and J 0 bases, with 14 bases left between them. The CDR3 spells CASSPRDSPSYEQYF. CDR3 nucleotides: TGTGCCAGCAGCCCCCGCGACAGTCCCTCCTACGAGCAGTACTTC.

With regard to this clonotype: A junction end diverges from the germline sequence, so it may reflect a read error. CDR3 nucleotide sequence: TGCAGTGCTAGGGGGCGGGGGGCGATTGGGGATGAGCGGTTCTTC. Protein sequence: CSARGRGAIGDERFF. The chain carries TRBV20-1 and TRBJ2-1; 8 bases are shared with TRBD2. Germline V gene lookup returns CDR1 DFQATT and CDR2 SNEGSKA (reference sequence). The CDR3 contains 15 residues.

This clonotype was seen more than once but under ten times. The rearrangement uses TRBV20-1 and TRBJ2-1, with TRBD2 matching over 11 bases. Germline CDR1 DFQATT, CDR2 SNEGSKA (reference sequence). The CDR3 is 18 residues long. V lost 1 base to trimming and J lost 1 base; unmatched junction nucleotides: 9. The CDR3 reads CSARVGTSGSASYNEQFF. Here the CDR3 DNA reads TGCAGTGCTAGAGTCGGGACTAGCGGCTCGGCGTCCTACAATGAGCAGTTCTTC.